This entry lists 16 T cell receptor beta chains sequenced from one sample in a study of blood T cell repertoires in COVID-19. Sequenced by immunoSEQ multiplex PCR; TCRdb stores in-frame clones only, minus some. This sample has 84,000 or so clones, with about three quarters found just once. The specimen sequenced was peripheral blood. These receptors all come from a human donor in a cohort sampled during active COVID-19.

The table lists this clone with a count of one. V is TRBV7-8 and J is TRBJ2-2; 10 bases match TRBD1. V dropped 1 base and J dropped 5; count of bases not matched to a gene: 4. There are 16 residues in the CDR3. Germline CDR1 reads SGHVS; CDR2 reads FQNEAQ. For the CDR3, the DNA is TGTGCCAGCAGCTTAGGGGGACAGGGGTGGACCGGGGAGCTGTTTTTT. Its protein is CASSLGGQGWTGELFF.

The rearrangement links TRBV19 to TRBJ2-3, with 14 bases lining up with TRBD2. Germline V CDR1 and CDR2: LNHDA, SQIVND (reference sequence). CDR3 size: 16 residues. Unmatched junction bases numbered 6, after V lost 5 bases and J lost 5 bases. CDR3 bases: TGTGCCAGTAGTGTCGAGACTAGCGGGAGGGGAGATACGCAGTATTTT. The encoded protein is CASSVETSGRGDTQYF.

This rearrangement joins TRBV7-9 to TRBJ1-3; D not certain. CDR1 is SEHNR, CDR2 FQNEAQ, per germline (reference sequence). V was pared by 1 base and J by 0 bases, with 7 bases between. There are 15 residues in the CDR3. The CDR3 DNA is TGTGCCAGCAGCTTAGTGGCCAGCTCTGGAAACACCATATATTTT. Amino acid sequence: CASSLVASSGNTIYF. The variable domain in full, completed from reference TRBV7-9 and TRBJ1-3, reads DTGVSQNPRHKITKRGQNVTFRCDPISEHNRLYWYRQTLGQGPEFLTYFQNEAQLEKSRLLSDRFSAERPKGSFSTLEIQRTEQGDSAMYLCASSLVASSGNTIYFGEGSWLTVV.

The chain joins TRBV20-1 to TRBJ1-1; no reliable D call. This CDR3 is built from 15 residues. Trimming removed 3 bases at V and 3 bases at J, with 17 bases between. Germline V gene data show CDR1 as DFQATT and CDR2 as SNEGSKA (reference sequence). CDR3 nucleotide sequence: TGCAGTGCTAGTCTACAGTTTATGAGGGACACTGAAGCTTTCTTT. Amino acid sequence: CSASLQFMRDTEAFF.

The rearrangement links TRBV5-4 to TRBJ2-2; 8 nucleotides match TRBD2. CDR1 and CDR2 (germline): SGHNT, YYREEE (reference sequence). The trim removed 4 bases at V and 10 bases at J, leaving 12 bases unmatched. CDR3 size: 15 residues. In DNA, the CDR3 is TGTGCCAGCAGCCGTCCCGGGGGGGTAGGGGAGGAGCTGTTTTTT. Encoded protein: CASSRPGGVGEELFF.

The rearrangement joins TRBV18 to TRBJ2-4; D possibly corresponds to TRBD1 (6 bases). Per germline, CDR1 KGHSH and CDR2 LQKENI. Trimming stripped 4 bases from V and 10 bases from J, with 8 bases between. The CDR3 totals 11 residues. The CDR3 nucleotides are TGTGCCAGCTCACAACAGGGAATTCAGTACTTC. It encodes CASSQQGIQYF.

The rearrangement links TRBV5-6 to TRBJ2-3; 7 bases align to TRBD2. The length of the CDR3 is 16 residues. Germline V gene lookup returns CDR1 SGHDT and CDR2 YYEEEE. J lost 2 bases, V lost 4 bases, and 10 bases had no gene match. The CDR3 loop reads CASSPQERGHTDTQYF. The CDR3 DNA follows: TGTGCCAGCAGCCCCCAGGAGCGGGGTCACACAGATACGCAGTATTTT.

The rearrangement links TRBV6-5 to TRBJ2-5, with 11 nucleotides matching TRBD2. CDR3 length equals 14 residues. With 10 bases clipped from V and 4 bases from J, the junction kept 8 bases outside the gene matches. Germline V gives CDR1 MNHEY, CDR2 SVGAGI. As DNA, the CDR3 is TGTGCCATCTCTAGCGGGAGGCGGGGAGAGACCCAGTACTTC. Translated, it gives CAISSGRRGETQYF.

The chain joins TRBV6-4 to TRBJ2-7; 7 bases fit TRBD2. V lost 4 bases to trimming and J lost 2 bases; unmatched junction nucleotides: 8. Germline CDR1 MRHNA, CDR2 SNTAGT. The CDR3 loop spans 15 amino acids. This CDR3 reads CASSVGSGATYEQYF. The DNA for the CDR3 is TGTGCCAGCAGTGTGGGGAGCGGGGCCACCTACGAGCAGTACTTC.

The CDR3 coding sequence is TGCGCCAGCAGCTCGGGACTTTACTACGAGCAGTACTTC. Protein sequence: CASSSGLYYEQYF. The V and J genes are TRBV5-1 and TRBJ2-7, with D tentatively TRBD2 (6 bases). Germline loops: CDR1 SGHRS, CDR2 YFSETQ. V was pared by 3 bases and J by 3 bases, with 10 bases between. The CDR3 covers 13 residues.

The CDR3 DNA reads as TGTGCCAGCAGTACCGCGCAGCGAGACAATGAGCAGTTCTTC. It is translated as CASSTAQRDNEQFF. This chain connects TRBV28 to TRBJ2-1; no clear D gene. The CDR3 has 14 amino acids. V dropped 5 bases and J dropped 5 bases, with 13 bases sitting between them. CDR1 is MDHEN and CDR2 is SYDVKM in the germline V gene.

A few counts support this clone. The chain carries TRBV11-2 and TRBJ2-2, with D possibly TRBD2 on 6 matching bases. The germline V gene encodes CDR1 SGHAT and CDR2 FQNNGV. With 1 base removed from V and 4 bases from J, the gap between germline ends came to 13 bases. The CDR3 is made up of 16 amino acids. The CDR3 coding sequence is TGTGCCAGCAGCTTAGCGGGATCGGGGGTCACCGGGGAGCTGTTTTTT. Amino acids: CASSLAGSGVTGELFF.

The V gene is TRBV5-1, the J gene TRBJ2-3; 7 bases agree with TRBD1. The CDR3 length is 14 residues. Germline V lookup: CDR1 SGHRS, CDR2 YFSETQ. The junction had 1 base not matched to a gene; V was cut back by 2 bases and J by 1 base. In nucleotides, the CDR3 is TGCGCCAGCAGCTTAGACAGGGGCACAGATACGCAGTATTTT. Translation gives CASSLDRGTDTQYF.

This sequence joins TRBV7-2 and TRBJ2-7, with D possibly being TRBD2 (5 bases). CDR3 size: 12 residues. V was shortened by 5 bases and J by 4 bases, with 9 bases between the two germline ends. The germline gives CDR1 SGHTA, CDR2 FQGNSA. The DNA of the CDR3 is TGTGCCAGCAGCCTCCCGGGGTACGAGCAGTACTTC. Translation gives CASSLPGYEQYF.

This clone was picked up a small number of times. The chain employs TRBV28 and TRBJ1-5; 7 bases are a match to TRBD1. Germline V gives CDR1 MDHEN, CDR2 SYDVKM. There are 16 residues in the CDR3. The trim removed 5 bases at V and 1 base at J, leaving 8 bases unmatched. CDR3 DNA: TGTGCCAGCAGTGCTTCCGGGACAGCGAGCAATCAGCCCCAGCATTTT. It translates to CASSASGTASNQPQHF.

V usage is TRBV28 and J usage is TRBJ2-1; unclear D gene. The CDR3 runs to 13 residues. The ends were cut back, 8 bases at V and 4 bases at J, with 12 bases in the middle. Germline CDR1 and CDR2: MDHEN and SYDVKM. DNA for the CDR3: TGTGCCAGCGGCCCGAACGGGTACAATGAGCAGTTCTTC. Translation: CASGPNGYNEQFF.